This T cell receptor beta chain emerged from a study of T cell responses to AZD1222 COVID-19 vaccine. Study-level information: Pooled samples include second doses given at about 4 or 12 weeks.

Overall study findings and caveats: Donors were chiefly white British, with a greater number of females, and clonal diversity was perhaps underestimated. Spike regions recognized by vaccine-associated CD4 TCRs spanned the protein, led by 160-218 and 743-854.

Only in-frame clones appear in the TCRdb table, and some are missing; sequencing was by immunoSEQ multiplex PCR. The repertoire holds tens of thousands of clones, roughly 81% seen once, with around an eighth in the top ten. Note on this clone: The antigen remains undetermined.

The CDR3 is 13 amino acids. V lost 7 bases and J 5 bases, leaving 15 bases between the germline ends. Germline V gives CDR1 MDHEN, CDR2 SYDVKM. The sequencing used peripheral blood, collected on day 0 of AZD1222 vaccination. The chain employs TRBV28 and TRBJ2-7; maybe TRBD2 (6 bases). This receptor was identified in an adult in good health. CDR3 in amino acids: CASKFGGSDEQYF. The CDR3 nucleotides read TGTGCCAGCAAGTTCGGGGGTTCCGACGAGCAGTACTTC.